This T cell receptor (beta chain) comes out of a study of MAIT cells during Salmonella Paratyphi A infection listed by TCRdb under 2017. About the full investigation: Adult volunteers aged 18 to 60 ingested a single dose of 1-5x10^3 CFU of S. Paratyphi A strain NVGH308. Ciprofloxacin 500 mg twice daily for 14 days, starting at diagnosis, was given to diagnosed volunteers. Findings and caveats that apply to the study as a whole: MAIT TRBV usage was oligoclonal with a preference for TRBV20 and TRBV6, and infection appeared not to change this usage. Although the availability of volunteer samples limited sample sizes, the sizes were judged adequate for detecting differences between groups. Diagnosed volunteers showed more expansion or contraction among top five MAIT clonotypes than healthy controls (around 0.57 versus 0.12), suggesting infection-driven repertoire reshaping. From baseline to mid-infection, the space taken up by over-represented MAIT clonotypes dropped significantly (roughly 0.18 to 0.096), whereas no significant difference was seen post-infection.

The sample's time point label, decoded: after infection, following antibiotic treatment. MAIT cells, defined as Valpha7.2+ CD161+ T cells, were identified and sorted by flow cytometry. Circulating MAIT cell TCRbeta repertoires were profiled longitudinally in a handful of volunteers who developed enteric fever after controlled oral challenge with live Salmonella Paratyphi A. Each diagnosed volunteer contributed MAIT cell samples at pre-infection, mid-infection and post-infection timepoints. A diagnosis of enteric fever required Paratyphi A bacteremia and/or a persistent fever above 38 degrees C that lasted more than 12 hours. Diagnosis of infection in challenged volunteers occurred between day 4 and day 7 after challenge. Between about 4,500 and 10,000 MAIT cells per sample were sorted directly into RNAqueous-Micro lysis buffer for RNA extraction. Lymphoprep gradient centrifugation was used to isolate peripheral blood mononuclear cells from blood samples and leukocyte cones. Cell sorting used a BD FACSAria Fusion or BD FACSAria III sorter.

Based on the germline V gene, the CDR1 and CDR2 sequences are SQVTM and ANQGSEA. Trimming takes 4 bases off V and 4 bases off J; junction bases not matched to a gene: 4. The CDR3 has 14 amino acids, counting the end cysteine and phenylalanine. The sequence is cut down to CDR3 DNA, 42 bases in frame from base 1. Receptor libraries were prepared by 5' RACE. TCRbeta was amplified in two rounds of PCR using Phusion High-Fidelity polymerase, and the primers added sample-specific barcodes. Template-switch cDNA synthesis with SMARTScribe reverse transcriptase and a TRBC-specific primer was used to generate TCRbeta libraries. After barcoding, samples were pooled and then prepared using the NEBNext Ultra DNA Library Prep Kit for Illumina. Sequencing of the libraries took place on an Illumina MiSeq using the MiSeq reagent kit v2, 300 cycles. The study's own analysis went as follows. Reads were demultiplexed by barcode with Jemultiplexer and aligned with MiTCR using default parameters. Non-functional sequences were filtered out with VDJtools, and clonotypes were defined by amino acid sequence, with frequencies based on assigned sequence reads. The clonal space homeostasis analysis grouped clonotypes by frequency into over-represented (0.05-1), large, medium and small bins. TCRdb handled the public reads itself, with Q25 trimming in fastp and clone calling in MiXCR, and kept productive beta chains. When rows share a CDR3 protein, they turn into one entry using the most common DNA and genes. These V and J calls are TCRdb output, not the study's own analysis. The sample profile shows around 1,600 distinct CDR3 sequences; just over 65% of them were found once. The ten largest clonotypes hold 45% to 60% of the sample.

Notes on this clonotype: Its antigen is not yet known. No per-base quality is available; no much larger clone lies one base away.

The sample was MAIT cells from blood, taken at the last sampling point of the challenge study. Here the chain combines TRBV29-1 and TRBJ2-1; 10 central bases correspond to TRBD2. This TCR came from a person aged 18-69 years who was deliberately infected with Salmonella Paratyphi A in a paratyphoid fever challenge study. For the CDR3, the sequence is CSVVASGGYNEQFF. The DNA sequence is TGCAGCGTTGTAGCTAGCGGGGGTTACAATGAGCAGTTCTTC.